A selection of T cell receptor beta chains follows, all from one sample in a study of blood T cell repertoires in COVID-19. Clones were sequenced by immunoSEQ multiplex PCR, and TCRdb holds only the in-frame ones, with some missing. The data contain 100,000 to 120,000 clones, approximately 85% of them singletons. Sequenced material: peripheral blood. These receptors came from a woman in her fifties or sixties with acute or convalescent COVID-19. Both conserved end residues are part of each CDR3.

v_gene: TRBV7-2
CDR3aa: CASSFQRGAVNEQFF

v_gene: TRBV19
CDR3aa: CASSSHGTGELFF

v_gene: TRBV6-1
CDR3aa: CASSDGGGTLHF

v_gene: TRBV30
CDR3aa: CAWRDSYYGYTF

v_gene: TRBV28
CDR3aa: CATIASPYNEQFF

v_gene: TRBV5-1
CDR3aa: CASSFELTRELFF

v_gene: TRBV9
CDR3aa: CASSPRTAEVGTQYF

v_gene: TRBV4-2
CDR3aa: CASSQESGGIYEQYF

v_gene: TRBV5-1
CDR3aa: CASSLGTAQETQYF

v_gene: TRBV14
CDR3aa: CASSQGSGGNEQFF

v_gene: TRBV4-3
CDR3aa: CASSQRGGGAYEQYF

v_gene: TRBV4-2
CDR3aa: CASSQGYQGANYGYTF

v_gene: TRBV12-3/TRBV12-4
CDR3aa: CASSRTGAEGYTF

v_gene: TRBV30
CDR3aa: CAWSGGPGLTLHF

v_gene: TRBV21-1
CDR3aa: CASSKVPGCAGELFF

v_gene: TRBV3-1/TRBV3-2
CDR3aa: CASSPPVWLAGENEQFF

v_gene: TRBV7-2
CDR3aa: CASSLPWSGGVNTGELFF

v_gene: TRBV29-1
CDR3aa: CSASWQDNEQFF

v_gene: TRBV28
CDR3aa: CASRPDMQINYGYTF

v_gene: TRBV9
CDR3aa: CASSPEEGFYGYTF

v_gene: TRBV2
CDR3aa: CASSTRGDTEAFF

v_gene: TRBV7-2
CDR3aa: CASSFSGGPTEAFF

v_gene: TRBV4-3
CDR3aa: CASSQDPGGVENRAF